The rows below give T cell receptor beta chains drawn from one sample of a study of T cell responses to AZD1222 COVID-19 vaccine. Only in-frame clones appear in the TCRdb table, and some are missing; sequencing was by immunoSEQ multiplex PCR. The sample yields about 170,000 clones, roughly nine tenths seen once. Sequenced here: peripheral blood, sampled on day 0 of AZD1222 vaccination. The receptors here all came from an adult in good health. CDR3s include the opening cysteine and the closing phenylalanine or tryptophan. D genes are given only for firm matches. Not every row has a clone size; where given, it reads once, few, many or a size class.

j_call	clone_size	d_call	v_call	cdr3_nt	cdr3_aa
TRBJ2-5	NA	TRBD2	TRBV11-2	TGTGCCAGCAGCTTACCCGGGGGGGAGACCCAGTACTTC	CASSLPGGETQYF
TRBJ2-3	few	NA	TRBV27	TGTGCCAGCACTCATAGCGGATCCACAGATACGCAGTATTTT	CASTHSGSTDTQYF
TRBJ1-6	NA	NA	TRBV10-1	TGCGCCAGCAGTGAGTTCAGGGGAATGAATTCACCCCTCCACTTT	CASSEFRGMNSPLHF
TRBJ1-1	NA	NA	TRBV2	TGTGCCAGTGCACAGGACGGGGACACTGAAGCTTTCTTT	CASAQDGDTEAFF
TRBJ2-1	once	NA	TRBV4-1	TGCGCCAGCAGCCAAGATAGAGGGGCTAGCTCCTACAATGAGCAGTTCTTC	CASSQDRGASSYNEQFF
TRBJ2-1	NA	TRBD2	TRBV10-3	TGTGCCATCACCCCTGACGGGGGGGAGGCCAATGAGCAGTTCTTC	CAITPDGGEANEQFF
TRBJ1-2	NA	TRBD1	TRBV9	TGTGCCAGCAGCGTAACCCCCTTTACAGGGGCCTATGGCTACACCTTC	CASSVTPFTGAYGYTF
TRBJ1-2	NA	NA	TRBV10-3	TGTGCCATCAGTGAAGGGTCCACAATCTATGGCTACACCTTC	CAISEGSTIYGYTF
TRBJ1-3	NA	NA	TRBV7-3	TGTGCCAGCAGCTTTCAGGGAAGGACTGGAAACACCATATATTTT	CASSFQGRTGNTIYF
TRBJ1-1	NA	TRBD1	TRBV6-2/TRBV6-3	TGTGCCAGCAGCACAAATGAACAGGGGACGAACACTGAAGCTTTCTTT	CASSTNEQGTNTEAFF
TRBJ1-4	NA	NA	TRBV4-2	TGTGCCAGCAGCCAAGTACAGGAAAAACTGTTTTTT	CASSQVQEKLFF
TRBJ1-2	NA	NA	TRBV5-1	TGCGCCAGCAGCTTGTTTGTTACTGCCGTTAACTATGGCTACACCTTC	CASSLFVTAVNYGYTF
TRBJ1-5	NA	NA	TRBV4-1	TGCGCCAGCAGCCCCTCGAGGGGAAATCAGCCCCAGCATTTT	CASSPSRGNQPQHF
TRBJ2-1	NA	TRBD2	TRBV7-9	TGTGTCCCAGAAATGGCGGGGGGGCCCCACAATGAGCAGTTCTTC	CVPEMAGGPHNEQFF
TRBJ2-7	NA	TRBD1	TRBV6-5	TGTGCCAGCAGTACAGGGGGACAGGGGGGTTACGAGCAGTACTTC	CASSTGGQGGYEQYF
TRBJ1-4	NA	NA	TRBV2	TGTGCCAGCAGTGAACCCGGTTATGAAAAACTGTTTTTT	CASSEPGYEKLFF
TRBJ2-7	NA	TRBD2	TRBV29-1	TGCAGCGCCATGGGACTAGCGGGGTTATCCTACGAGCAGTACTTC	CSAMGLAGLSYEQYF
TRBJ2-7	NA	NA	TRBV28	TGTGCCAGCAGTTTATACACAGGGGGAGGGGACGAGCAGTACTTC	CASSLYTGGGDEQYF
TRBJ2-3	NA	TRBD2	TRBV5-4	TGTGCCAGCAGCCGACTAGCCAGAGTAGATACGCAGTATTTT	CASSRLARVDTQYF
TRBJ2-1	NA	NA	TRBV5-1	TGCGCCAGCAGCTTGGGCAGTCCCAGGGTTGGTGAGCAGTTCTTC	CASSLGSPRVGEQFF
TRBJ1-5	few	NA	TRBV28	TGTGCCAGCAGTTTAGCCGGTTTCCGGTGGGATCAGCCCCAGCATTTT	CASSLAGFRWDQPQHF
TRBJ1-5	NA	NA	TRBV6-5	TGTGCCAGTACGAGGGACAACAATCAGCCCCAGCATTTT	CASTRDNNQPQHF
TRBJ1-4	NA	NA	TRBV5-1	TGCGCCAGCAGCATCCAGCGTGCAACTAATGAAAAACTGTTTTTT	CASSIQRATNEKLFF
TRBJ2-7	NA	TRBD2	TRBV15	TGTGCCACCAGCAGCTTGGCCAGAGCGGGAGAGTACGAGCAGTACTTC	CATSSLARAGEYEQYF
TRBJ1-2	NA	NA	TRBV28	TGTGCCAGCAGTTTTAATGGACTGCACTACACCTTC	CASSFNGLHYTF
TRBJ2-3	NA	TRBD2	TRBV7-6	TGTGCCAGCAGCCATAGACTAGCGGGGGGCATAGATACGCAGTATTTT	CASSHRLAGGIDTQYF
TRBJ1-2	once	NA	TRBV7-3	TGTGCCAGCAGCTTAAGGACAGTCTATGGCTACACCTTC	CASSLRTVYGYTF
TRBJ1-2	NA	NA	TRBV10-3	TGTGCCATCAGTGCTGAAGGGAACTATGGCTACACCTTC	CAISAEGNYGYTF
TRBJ2-5	NA	NA	TRBV5-4	TGTGCCAGCAGCCGGCCTGGTTCTGTAGAGACCCAGTACTTC	CASSRPGSVETQYF
TRBJ2-3	NA	TRBD2	TRBV28	TGTGCCAGCAGTCCCCCAGCGGGGGGATGGACAGATACGCAGTATTTT	CASSPPAGGWTDTQYF
TRBJ2-1	NA	NA	TRBV18	TGTGCCAGCTCCCCCGGGCGGGCGAACTACAATGAGCAGTTCTTC	CASSPGRANYNEQFF
TRBJ2-2	NA	NA	TRBV7-6	TGTGCCAGCAGCTCCGGGGGTGGGTTCACCGGGGAGCTGTTTTTT	CASSSGGGFTGELFF
TRBJ1-2	NA	TRBD1	TRBV11-2	TGTGCCAGCAGCTCCCGAGGACAGGGCGACTATGGCTACACCTTC	CASSSRGQGDYGYTF
TRBJ2-7	NA	NA	TRBV7-8	TGTGCCAGCAGCTTAACCTCCAGGGGCTCCTCCTACGAGCAGTACTTC	CASSLTSRGSSYEQYF
TRBJ2-1	once	NA	TRBV7-9	TGTGCCAGCAGCCTGGACAGTGGACTAAACAATGAGCAGTTCTTC	CASSLDSGLNNEQFF
TRBJ1-2	NA	NA	TRBV4-1	TGCGCCAGCAGCCCGGGACCATCGGACTATGGCTACACCTTC	CASSPGPSDYGYTF
TRBJ2-3	NA	TRBD2	TRBV7-6	TGTGCCAGCAGCCAAGCGGGGGGCTACGGAGATACGCAGTATTTT	CASSQAGGYGDTQYF
TRBJ1-6	NA	NA	TRBV27	TGTGCCAGCAGCAACTTCACAAATTATAATTCACCCCTCCACTTT	CASSNFTNYNSPLHF
TRBJ2-3	NA	NA	TRBV2	TGTGCCAGCAGTGAGTTGTGGGGGGAAGATACGCAGTATTTT	CASSELWGEDTQYF
TRBJ1-4	NA	NA	TRBV4-2	TGTGCCAGCAGCAGGAGCGAAGGGGGGTCTAATGAAAAACTGTTTTTT	CASSRSEGGSNEKLFF
TRBJ2-7	NA	TRBD1	TRBV7-2	TGTGCCAGCAGCTTAGCGTTCGTCCTTCCGGACAGGGAGACGGTCCCCTACGAGCAGTACTTC	CASSLAFVLPDRETVPYEQYF
TRBJ2-5	NA	NA	TRBV18	TGTGCCAGCTCACCACGGGTAGAAGAGACCCAGTACTTC	CASSPRVEETQYF
TRBJ1-2	NA	TRBD1	TRBV4-3	TGCGCCAGCTATGGAGGGGACAGGGGGCAGAACTATGGCTACACCTTC	CASYGGDRGQNYGYTF
TRBJ1-1	NA	NA	TRBV27	TGTGCCAGCAGTTTCTCACAGGTGGACACTGAAGCTTTCTTT	CASSFSQVDTEAFF
TRBJ2-2	NA	NA	TRBV6-2/TRBV6-3	TGTGCCAGCAGTTACGTGGGAGCTAACACCGGGGAGCTGTTTTTT	CASSYVGANTGELFF
TRBJ1-1	once	NA	TRBV9	TGTGCCAGCAGCGGTAGGACAGAGCGTGAAGCTTTCTTT	CASSGRTEREAFF
TRBJ2-3	NA	NA	TRBV3-1/TRBV3-2	TGTGCCAGCAGCCAAATTATCACAGATACGCAGTATTTT	CASSQIITDTQYF
TRBJ1-1	NA	TRBD1	TRBV19	TGTGCCAGTAGTTCAGACAGGGGCACTGAAGCTTTCTTT	CASSSDRGTEAFF
TRBJ1-1	NA	NA	TRBV6-5	TGTGCCAGCAGTTACGGACATCGGAACACTGAAGCTTTCTTT	CASSYGHRNTEAFF